This passage covers 20 T cell receptor beta chains from one sample sequenced in a study of regulatory and conventional T cells in RAG deficiency. Profiling relied on immunoSEQ multiplex PCR, and the TCRdb table lists in-frame clones only, not all of them. The table has roughly 35,000 clones, around nine tenths seen once. The same sample was also used in a study of regulatory T cells. This second study says: The PCR used 52 TRBV and 13 TRBJ primers.

The sequenced material came from CD8+ T cells sorted from blood. These receptors all stem from a human donor in good health.

The V gene is TRBV9, the J gene TRBJ2-7, with unresolved D. This CDR3 is 15 amino acids long. Looked up from germline, CDR1 is SGDLS and CDR2 is YYNGEE. The ends were cut back, 0 bases at V and 3 bases at J, with 13 bases in the middle. The chain's CDR3 is CASSVGRTLVYEQYF. The CDR3 DNA is TGTGCCAGCAGCGTAGGCAGGACCCTAGTCTACGAGCAGTACTTC.

CDR3: CASMRGLNTEAFF. CDR3 nucleotide sequence: TGCGCCAGCATGCGCGGGTTGAACACTGAAGCTTTCTTT. The chain uses TRBV10-1 and TRBJ1-1; D call uncertain. This CDR3 has 13 amino acids. Germline V CDR1 and CDR2: WNHNN, SYGVQD (reference sequence). V gave up 7 bases and J gave up 0 bases, with 9 bases separating them.

This chain uses TRBV30 with TRBJ2-3; 12 nucleotides agree with TRBD2. The CDR3 sequence is 16 residues long. Germline V lookup: CDR1 GTSNPN, CDR2 SVGIG (reference sequence). The junction had 6 bases not matched to a gene; V was cut back by 0 bases and J by 5 bases. CDR3 sequence: CAWSVLASGRGDTQYF. Written as DNA, the CDR3 is TGTGCCTGGAGTGTACTAGCTAGCGGGAGGGGAGATACGCAGTATTTT.

The chain is built from TRBV28 and TRBJ1-6; TRBD1 might be the D (6 bases). The CDR3 has 14 residues. The germline CDR1 and CDR2 sequences are MDHEN and SYDVKM. V was cut by 5 bases and J by 12 bases, with 17 bases left in between. Here the CDR3 reads CASSPAGGLGPLHF. CDR3 nucleotides: TGTGCCAGCAGTCCGGCGGGGGGCTTGGGACCCCTCCACTTT.

The chain links TRBV6-1 to TRBJ1-6; D may be TRBD1 (5 bases). Trimming took off 8 bases at V and 5 bases at J, with 16 bases between the two ends. The CDR3 spans 15 residues. Germline CDR1 MNHNS, CDR2 SASEGT. This CDR3 is CASRISSGNNSPLHF. The CDR3, as DNA: TGTGCCAGCCGGATAAGCTCAGGGAATAATTCACCCCTCCACTTT.

V is TRBV27 and J is TRBJ2-1; 8 bases agree with TRBD2. The CDR3 contains 14 residues. V was pared by 3 bases and J by 7 bases, with 5 bases of the junction left unmatched. Germline CDR1 MNHEY, CDR2 SMNVEV (reference sequence). CDR3 coding DNA: TGTGCCAGCAGTTTCGGGACTAGTGAGAATGAGCAGTTCTTC. Translated, it gives CASSFGTSENEQFF.

The V and J genes are TRBV11-1 and TRBJ1-1; D is unclear. The germline gives CDR1 SGHAT, CDR2 FQDESV (reference sequence). The CDR3 is 14 amino acids. Between the trimmed V and J ends, which lost 5 bases and 0 bases, there was a span of 10 bases. The CDR3 spells CASSHLGMNTEAFF. For the CDR3, the DNA is TGTGCCAGCAGCCATCTCGGAATGAACACTGAAGCTTTCTTT.

This clone appeared a single time. This sequence joins TRBV5-6 and TRBJ2-7, with 7 bases fitting TRBD1. The J segment lost 3 bases and the V segment lost 0 bases, leaving 6 bases of the junction unmatched. This CDR3 has 15 amino acids. The V gene's germline CDR1 is SGHDT and CDR2 YYEEEE. DNA of the CDR3: TGTGCCAGCAGCTTGGAGACAGGGTCGGTCTACGAGCAGTACTTC. Protein: CASSLETGSVYEQYF.

This chain uses TRBV27 with TRBJ2-1; D possibly corresponds to TRBD2 (5 bases). The V gene lost 5 bases and the J gene lost 7 bases, with 21 bases spanning the gap. Germline V gene sequence: CDR1 MNHEY, CDR2 SMNVEV (reference sequence). The CDR3 is 16 residues long. CDR3: CASSLFGGAVGNEQFF. CDR3 DNA sequence: TGTGCCAGCAGTCTCTTTGGAGGTGCGGTGGGTAATGAGCAGTTCTTC.

This rearrangement joins TRBV19 to TRBJ1-5, with 11 bases aligning to TRBD1. The CDR3 loop spans 17 amino acids. Germline CDR1 reads LNHDA; CDR2 reads SQIVND (reference sequence). V shed 4 bases and J 1 base; nucleotides not matched to a gene: 6. For the CDR3, the DNA is TGTGCCAGTAGTACGGACAGGGGGCCAGGAAGCAATCAGCCCCAGCATTTT. Translating gives CASSTDRGPGSNQPQHF.

This clone was picked up one time. J is TRBJ2-1 and V is TRBV6-6; 16 bases are a match to TRBD2. The J segment lost 8 bases and the V segment lost 5 bases, leaving 6 bases of the junction unmatched. CDR3 length equals 16 residues. In germline, CDR1 is MNHNY, CDR2 SVGAGI (reference sequence). CDR3 loop: CASSLGGLAGGYEQFF. The DNA for the CDR3 is TGTGCCAGCAGTCTGGGGGGACTAGCGGGAGGGTATGAGCAGTTCTTC.

The chain couples TRBV5-1 to TRBJ2-3, with TRBD1 matching over 9 bases. The J segment lost 1 base and the V segment lost 5 bases, leaving 5 bases of the junction unmatched. CDR1 SGHRS and CDR2 YFSETQ come from the germline V gene. The CDR3 spans 15 residues. Written as DNA, the CDR3 is TGCGCCAGCAGGCGGACAGGGGATGGCACAGATACGCAGTATTTT. Amino acids: CASRRTGDGTDTQYF.

The chain uses TRBV6-1 and TRBJ2-1; 10 nucleotides align to TRBD2. This CDR3 has 17 residues. Germline V gives CDR1 MNHNS, CDR2 SASEGT. J lost 5 bases, V lost 4 bases, and 11 bases had no gene match. The CDR3 protein is CASSAHPTSGVNNEQFF. For the CDR3, the DNA is TGTGCCAGCAGTGCCCACCCCACTAGCGGGGTGAACAATGAGCAGTTCTTC.

The chain carries TRBV25-1 and TRBJ1-2; D is perhaps TRBD1 (6 bases). Germline V lookup: CDR1 MGHDK, CDR2 SYGVNS. The CDR3 totals 15 residues. V was trimmed by 1 base and J by 5 bases, leaving 14 bases between them. This chain's CDR3 is CASSESKGGSYGYTF. In nucleotides, the CDR3 is TGTGCCAGCAGTGAATCTAAAGGGGGATCGTATGGCTACACCTTC.

In regard to this clone: A much bigger clone sits one base away, suggesting this may be a read error. CDR3 residues: CASSLESHQRTEAFF. As DNA, the CDR3 is TGTGCCAGCAGCTTGGAGTCCCACCAGAGGACTGAAGCTTTCTTT. The V call is TRBV7-9, the J call TRBJ1-1; D is uncertain. The length of the CDR3 is 15 residues. CDR1 and CDR2 from the germline V gene are SEHNR and FQNEAQ (reference sequence). The V gene lost 3 bases and the J gene lost 5 bases, with 16 bases spanning the gap.

V usage is TRBV2 and J usage is TRBJ2-3; TRBD2 agrees at 11 bases. CDR3 length: 19 amino acids. Trimming took 4 bases from V and 2 from J; bases not matched to a gene: 14. Germline lookup yields CDR1 SNHLY and CDR2 FYNNEI. The CDR3 DNA reads TGTGCCAGCAGTGTTAGCGGGAGGGCTAACCCTAGTTCCACAGATACGCAGTATTTT. This sequence encodes CASSVSGRANPSSTDTQYF.

The chain carries TRBV19 and TRBJ2-2; D unresolved. V gave up 5 bases and J gave up 2 bases, with 15 bases separating them. Germline loops: CDR1 LNHDA, CDR2 SQIVND (reference sequence). This CDR3 is 16 amino acids long. The CDR3 sequence is CASSLWQRSNTGELFF. As DNA, the CDR3 is TGTGCCAGTAGTCTATGGCAAAGGAGCAACACCGGGGAGCTGTTTTTT.

The chain carries TRBV27 and TRBJ1-5, with D perhaps TRBD1 (5 bases). The length of the CDR3 is 14 residues. Germline CDR1 and CDR2: MNHEY and SMNVEV (reference sequence). With 6 bases removed from V and 7 bases from J, the gap between germline ends came to 16 bases. The CDR3 here is CASSPRGVGQPQHF. Written as DNA, the CDR3 is TGTGCCAGCAGCCCACGGGGGGTAGGGCAGCCCCAGCATTTT.

The V gene is TRBV6-1, the J gene TRBJ2-3; D gene unclear. Trimming stripped 2 bases from V and 5 bases from J, with 17 bases between. The germline V gene has CDR1 MNHNS and CDR2 SASEGT. The CDR3 loop spans 16 amino acids. CDR3 protein: CASSELNRVIVDTQYF. The DNA for the CDR3 is TGTGCCAGCAGTGAACTCAATAGGGTTATTGTAGATACGCAGTATTTT.

The gene calls are TRBV7-3 and TRBJ2-3, with D tentatively TRBD1 (6 bases). The CDR3 runs 14 residues. V was pared by 6 bases and J by 0 bases, with 10 bases between. Looked up from germline, CDR1 is SGHTA and CDR2 is FQGTGA. The CDR3 nucleotides are TGTGCCAGCAGGACAGGTGCTAGCACAGATACGCAGTATTTT. Amino acid sequence: CASRTGASTDTQYF.